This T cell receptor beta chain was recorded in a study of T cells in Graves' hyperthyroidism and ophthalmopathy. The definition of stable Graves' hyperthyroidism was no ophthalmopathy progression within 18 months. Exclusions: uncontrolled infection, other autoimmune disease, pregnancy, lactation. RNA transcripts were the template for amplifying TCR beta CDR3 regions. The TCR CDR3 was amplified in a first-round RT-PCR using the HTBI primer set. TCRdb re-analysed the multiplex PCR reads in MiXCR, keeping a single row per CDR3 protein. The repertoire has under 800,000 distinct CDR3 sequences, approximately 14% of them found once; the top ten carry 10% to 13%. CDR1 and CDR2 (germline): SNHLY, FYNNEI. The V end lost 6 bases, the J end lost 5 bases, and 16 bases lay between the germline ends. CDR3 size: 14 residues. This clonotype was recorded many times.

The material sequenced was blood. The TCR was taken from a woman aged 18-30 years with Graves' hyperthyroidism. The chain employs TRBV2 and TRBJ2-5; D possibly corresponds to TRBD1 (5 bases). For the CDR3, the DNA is TGTGCCAGCAGACAGGTGGCAGGAATGGAGACCCAGTACTTC. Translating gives CASRQVAGMETQYF.